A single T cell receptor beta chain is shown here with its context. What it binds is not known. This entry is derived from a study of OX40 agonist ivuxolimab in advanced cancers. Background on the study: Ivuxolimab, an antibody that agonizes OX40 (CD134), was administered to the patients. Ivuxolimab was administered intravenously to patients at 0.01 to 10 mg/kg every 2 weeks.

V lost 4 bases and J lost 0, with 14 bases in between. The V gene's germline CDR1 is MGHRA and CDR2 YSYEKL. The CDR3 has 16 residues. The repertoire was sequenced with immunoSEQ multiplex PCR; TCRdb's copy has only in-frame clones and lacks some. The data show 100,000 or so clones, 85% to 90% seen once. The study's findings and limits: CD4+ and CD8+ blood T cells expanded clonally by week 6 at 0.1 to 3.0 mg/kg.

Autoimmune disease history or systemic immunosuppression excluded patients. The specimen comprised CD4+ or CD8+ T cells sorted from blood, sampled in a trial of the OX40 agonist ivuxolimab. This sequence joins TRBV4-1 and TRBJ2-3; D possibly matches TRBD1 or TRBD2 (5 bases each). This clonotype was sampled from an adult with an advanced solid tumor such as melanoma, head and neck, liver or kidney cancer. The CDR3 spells CASSPDRGGSTDTQYF. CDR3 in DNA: TGCGCCAGCAGCCCTGATCGGGGCGGGAGCACAGATACGCAGTATTTT.